This T cell receptor (beta chain) appears in the sequencing data of a study of OX40 agonist ivuxolimab in advanced cancers. Exclusion applied to patients with autoimmune disease history or systemic immunosuppression. Germline V gives CDR1 MNHNS, CDR2 SASEGT. The V end was cut by 6 bases, the J end by 2 bases, with 7 bases between. The CDR3 is made up of 12 amino acids. Profiling relied on immunoSEQ multiplex PCR, and the TCRdb table lists in-frame clones only, not all of them. The sample carries some 65,000 clones, roughly 80% recorded once. Sequencing was performed on CD4+ or CD8+ T cells sorted from blood, taken in a trial of the OX40 agonist ivuxolimab. The chain uses TRBV6-1 and TRBJ1-1; no reliable D call. This receptor was taken from an adult with an advanced solid tumor such as melanoma, head and neck, liver or kidney cancer. The CDR3 loop reads CASRLLNTEAFF. For the CDR3, the DNA is TGTGCCAGCAGATTGTTAAACACTGAAGCTTTCTTT.